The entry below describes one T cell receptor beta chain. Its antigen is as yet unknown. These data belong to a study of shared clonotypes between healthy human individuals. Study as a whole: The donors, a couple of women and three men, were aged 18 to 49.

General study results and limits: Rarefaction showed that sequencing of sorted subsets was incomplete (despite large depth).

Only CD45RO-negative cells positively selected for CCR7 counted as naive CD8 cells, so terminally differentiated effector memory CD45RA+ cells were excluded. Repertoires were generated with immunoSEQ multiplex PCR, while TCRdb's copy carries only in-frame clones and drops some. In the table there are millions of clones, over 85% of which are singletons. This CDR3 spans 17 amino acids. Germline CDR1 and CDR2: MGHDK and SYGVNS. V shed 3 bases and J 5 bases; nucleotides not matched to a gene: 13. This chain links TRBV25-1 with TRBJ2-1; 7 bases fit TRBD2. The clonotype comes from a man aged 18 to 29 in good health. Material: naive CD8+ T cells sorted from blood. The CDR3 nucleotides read TGTGCCAGCAGTGATGTGGCGGGAGTATTCTTTGACAATGAGCAGTTCTTC. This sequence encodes CASSDVAGVFFDNEQFF. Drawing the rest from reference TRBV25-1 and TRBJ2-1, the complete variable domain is EADIYQTPRYLVIGTGKKITLECSQTMGHDKMYWYQQDPGMELHLIHYSYGVNSTEKGDLSSESTVSRIRTEHFPLTLESARPSHTSQYLCASSDVAGVFFDNEQFFGPGTRLTVL.